This is a list of T cell receptor beta chains from one sample in a study of human T cells and chemical hapten exposure. MiXCR, run by TCRdb on the RACE reads, gives a single entry per CDR3 protein. This table holds over 95,000 distinct CDR3 sequences, 9.5% to 15% found once. Sequenced material: whole blood, taken in connection with sensitization to the hapten diphenylcyclopropenone (DPC). Every receptor here comes from a woman aged 40 to 49 with alopecia areata. Some clones in this sample may be carry-over from other donors' samples. The CDR3 runs from the conserved cysteine through the conserved F or W. The D gene is left open where the match is weak. Size values are once, few and many counts, or a class for expanded clones, and some rows have none.

clone_size: few; d_call: TRBD2; v_call: TRBV7-2; j_call: TRBJ2-3; cdr3_aa: CASSPSGTSGMTDTQYF; cdr3_nt: TGTGCCAGCAGCCCATCCGGGACTAGCGGAATGACAGATACGCAGTATTTT
clone_size: few; d_call: -; v_call: TRBV7-6; j_call: TRBJ2-5; cdr3_aa: CASSLVVQADWYQETQYF; cdr3_nt: TGTGCCAGCAGCTTAGTAGTTCAGGCGGATTGGTACCAAGAGACCCAGTACTTC
clone_size: few; d_call: -; v_call: TRBV6-2/TRBV6-3; j_call: TRBJ1-5; cdr3_aa: CGTGATFYSNQPQHF; cdr3_nt: TGTGGGACGGGGGCAACCTTTTATAGCAATCAGCCCCAGCATTTT
clone_size: few; d_call: -; v_call: TRBV20-1; j_call: TRBJ1-1; cdr3_aa: CSLAGDVEAFF; cdr3_nt: TGCAGCTTAGCGGGCGACGTGGAAGCTTTCTTT
clone_size: few; d_call: TRBD2; v_call: TRBV7-2; j_call: TRBJ2-7; cdr3_aa: CASSRERGAYEQYF; cdr3_nt: TGTGCCAGCAGCCGGGAGCGGGGGGCCTACGAGCAGTACTTC
clone_size: many; d_call: -; v_call: TRBV6-5; j_call: TRBJ1-2; cdr3_aa: CASSYGPGTYTF; cdr3_nt: TGTGCCAGCAGTTACGGACCAGGAACCTACACCTTC
clone_size: few; d_call: -; v_call: TRBV7-2; j_call: TRBJ2-5; cdr3_aa: CASSLARAGETQYF; cdr3_nt: TGTGCCAGCAGCTTAGCCAGGGCAGGAGAGACCCAGTACTTC
clone_size: medium-sized; d_call: -; v_call: TRBV6-2/TRBV6-3; j_call: TRBJ2-7; cdr3_aa: CASSYSAGYYEQYF; cdr3_nt: TGTGCCAGCAGTTACTCCGCAGGATACTACGAGCAGTACTTC
clone_size: few; d_call: -; v_call: TRBV7-6; j_call: TRBJ2-2; cdr3_aa: CASSPQRLGTNTGELFF; cdr3_nt: TGTGCCAGCAGCCCCCAAAGACTAGGAACGAACACCGGGGAGCTGTTTTTT
clone_size: -; d_call: -; v_call: TRBV28; j_call: TRBJ2-7; cdr3_aa: CASSLGGQFSYEQYF; cdr3_nt: TGTGCCAGCAGTTTGGGGGGACAGTTTTCCTACGAGCAGTACTTC
clone_size: -; d_call: -; v_call: TRBV29-1; j_call: TRBJ1-2; cdr3_aa: CSAPRDFYGYTF; cdr3_nt: TGCAGCGCCCCACGGGACTTCTATGGCTACACCTTC
clone_size: many; d_call: -; v_call: TRBV12-3/TRBV12-4; j_call: TRBJ2-3; cdr3_aa: CASSFSSDTQYF; cdr3_nt: TGTGCCAGCAGTTTTTCATCCGATACGCAGTATTTT
clone_size: few; d_call: -; v_call: TRBV20-1; j_call: TRBJ1-2; cdr3_aa: CSARDLGRGYGYTF; cdr3_nt: TGCAGTGCTAGAGATCTCGGCAGGGGATATGGCTACACCTTC
clone_size: many; d_call: -; v_call: TRBV5-5; j_call: TRBJ2-7; cdr3_aa: CASSLVGGQSYEQYF; cdr3_nt: TGTGCCAGCAGCTTGGTAGGGGGGCAGTCCTACGAGCAGTACTTC
clone_size: -; d_call: TRBD2; v_call: TRBV28; j_call: TRBJ2-7; cdr3_aa: CASTTTGLADEQYF; cdr3_nt: TGTGCCAGCACCACCACGGGACTAGCGGACGAGCAGTACTTC
clone_size: many; d_call: TRBD1; v_call: TRBV28; j_call: TRBJ2-3; cdr3_aa: CASSLGDGTGFTDTQYF; cdr3_nt: TGTGCCAGCAGTTTAGGGGATGGGACAGGATTCACAGATACGCAGTATTTT
clone_size: many; d_call: TRBD1; v_call: TRBV18; j_call: TRBJ1-2; cdr3_aa: CASSFGTGYGYTF; cdr3_nt: TGTGCCAGCTCATTTGGGACAGGGTACGGCTACACCTTC
clone_size: -; d_call: -; v_call: TRBV9; j_call: TRBJ2-3; cdr3_aa: CASSVGGYTDTQYF; cdr3_nt: TGTGCCAGCAGCGTAGGGGGTTACACAGATACGCAGTATTTT
clone_size: many; d_call: TRBD1; v_call: TRBV29-1; j_call: TRBJ2-6; cdr3_aa: CSVVQGAGANVLTF; cdr3_nt: TGCAGCGTAGTCCAGGGGGCTGGGGCCAACGTCCTGACTTTC
clone_size: -; d_call: TRBD2; v_call: TRBV19; j_call: TRBJ2-7; cdr3_aa: CASSLQREVQYF; cdr3_nt: TGTGCCAGTAGTTTGCAGCGGGAGGTGCAGTACTTC
clone_size: many; d_call: TRBD1; v_call: TRBV12-3/TRBV12-4; j_call: TRBJ1-5; cdr3_aa: CASSSGQGVNQPQHF; cdr3_nt: TGTGCCAGCAGTTCGGGACAGGGGGTGAATCAGCCCCAGCATTTT
clone_size: few; d_call: -; v_call: TRBV12-3/TRBV12-4; j_call: TRBJ2-3; cdr3_aa: CASDAARTDTQYF; cdr3_nt: TGTGCCAGCGACGCGGCCCGCACAGATACGCAGTATTTT
clone_size: many; d_call: -; v_call: TRBV29-1; j_call: TRBJ2-5; cdr3_aa: CSVSTGSQETQYF; cdr3_nt: TGCAGCGTCTCTACAGGGTCCCAAGAGACCCAGTACTTC
clone_size: few; d_call: TRBD2; v_call: TRBV2; j_call: TRBJ2-5; cdr3_aa: CASRPSGRSSETQYF; cdr3_nt: TGTGCCAGCAGACCTAGCGGGAGGTCGAGCGAGACCCAGTACTTC
clone_size: -; d_call: -; v_call: TRBV10-3; j_call: TRBJ1-5; cdr3_aa: CAISEGGPTPGLRRYSNQPQHF; cdr3_nt: TGTGCCATCAGTGAGGGTGGCCCCACACCGGGACTGAGAAGATATAGCAATCAGCCCCAGCATTTT
clone_size: -; d_call: TRBD2; v_call: TRBV20-1; j_call: TRBJ2-1; cdr3_aa: CSATSGRGYNEQFF; cdr3_nt: TGCAGTGCCACTAGCGGGAGGGGCTACAATGAGCAGTTCTTC
clone_size: -; d_call: TRBD1; v_call: TRBV27; j_call: TRBJ1-2; cdr3_aa: CASRSQTGGHGYTF; cdr3_nt: TGTGCCAGCAGATCACAGACAGGGGGCCATGGCTACACCTTC
clone_size: -; d_call: -; v_call: TRBV5-6; j_call: TRBJ1-5; cdr3_aa: CASSPLGLNQPQHF; cdr3_nt: TGTGCCAGCAGCCCATTGGGGCTGAATCAGCCCCAGCATTTT
clone_size: few; d_call: TRBD1; v_call: TRBV5-5; j_call: TRBJ2-7; cdr3_aa: CASSPPGTGRLFYEQYF; cdr3_nt: TGTGCCAGCAGCCCGCCCGGGACAGGGAGGCTCTTCTACGAGCAGTACTTC
clone_size: -; d_call: -; v_call: TRBV7-8; j_call: TRBJ1-3; cdr3_aa: CASSLVPSGSGNTIYF; cdr3_nt: TGTGCCAGCAGCTTAGTTCCTTCTGGCTCTGGAAACACCATATATTTT
clone_size: many; d_call: TRBD1; v_call: TRBV4-3; j_call: TRBJ1-4; cdr3_aa: CASSRTGALEEKLFF; cdr3_nt: TGCGCCAGCAGCCGTACAGGGGCCCTAGAGGAAAAACTGTTTTTT
clone_size: -; d_call: -; v_call: TRBV7-3; j_call: TRBJ2-1; cdr3_aa: CASSLSARANNEQFF; cdr3_nt: TGTGCCAGCAGCTTGTCTGCGAGGGCAAACAATGAGCAGTTCTTC
clone_size: many; d_call: TRBD1; v_call: TRBV12-3/TRBV12-4; j_call: TRBJ2-5; cdr3_aa: CASSLDRVGSGQETQYF; cdr3_nt: TGTGCCAGCAGTTTGGACAGGGTGGGATCAGGCCAAGAGACCCAGTACTTC
clone_size: few; d_call: -; v_call: TRBV7-9; j_call: TRBJ1-3; cdr3_aa: CASSSGTTGNTIYF; cdr3_nt: TGTGCCAGCAGCTCCGGGACAACAGGAAACACCATATATTTT
clone_size: -; d_call: TRBD2; v_call: TRBV28; j_call: TRBJ2-7; cdr3_aa: CASSLIAGAYEQYF; cdr3_nt: TGTGCCAGCAGTTTAATAGCGGGGGCCTACGAGCAGTACTTC
clone_size: -; d_call: TRBD1; v_call: TRBV29-1; j_call: TRBJ2-5; cdr3_aa: CSTGQGETQYF; cdr3_nt: TGCAGCACAGGACAGGGTGAGACCCAGTACTTC
clone_size: -; d_call: TRBD1; v_call: TRBV5-1; j_call: TRBJ2-7; cdr3_aa: CASSSDRFYEQYF; cdr3_nt: TGCGCCAGCAGCTCGGACAGGTTTTACGAGCAGTACTTC
clone_size: few; d_call: -; v_call: TRBV20-1; j_call: TRBJ2-4; cdr3_aa: CSARDSRGSKNIQYF; cdr3_nt: TGCAGTGCTAGAGATTCTCGGGGGTCCAAAAACATTCAGTACTTC
clone_size: many; d_call: -; v_call: TRBV6-5; j_call: TRBJ2-3; cdr3_aa: CASTGTGTDTQYF; cdr3_nt: TGTGCCAGCACCGGGACCGGCACAGATACGCAGTATTTT
clone_size: many; d_call: -; v_call: TRBV7-9; j_call: TRBJ2-1; cdr3_aa: CASSLDYREQFF; cdr3_nt: TGTGCCAGCAGCTTAGACTATCGGGAGCAGTTCTTC
clone_size: few; d_call: -; v_call: TRBV7-9; j_call: TRBJ2-5; cdr3_aa: CASSLRGEGTETQYF; cdr3_nt: TGTGCCAGCAGCTTAAGAGGAGAAGGGACAGAGACCCAGTACTTC
clone_size: -; d_call: TRBD1; v_call: TRBV4-3; j_call: TRBJ2-7; cdr3_aa: CASSQEGTGTYEQYF; cdr3_nt: TGCGCCAGCAGCCAAGAAGGGACAGGCACCTACGAGCAGTACTTC